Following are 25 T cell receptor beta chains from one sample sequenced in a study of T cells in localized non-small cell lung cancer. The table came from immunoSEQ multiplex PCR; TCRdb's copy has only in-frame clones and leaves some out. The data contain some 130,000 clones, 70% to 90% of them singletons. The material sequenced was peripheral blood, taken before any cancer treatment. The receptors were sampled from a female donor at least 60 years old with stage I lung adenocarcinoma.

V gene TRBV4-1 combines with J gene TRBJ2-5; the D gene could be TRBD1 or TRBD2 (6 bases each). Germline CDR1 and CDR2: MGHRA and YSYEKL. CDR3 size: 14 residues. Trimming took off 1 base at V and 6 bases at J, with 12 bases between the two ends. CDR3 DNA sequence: TGCGCCAGCAGCCAAGGGGGGGCGGCAAAGACCCAGTACTTC. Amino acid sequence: CASSQGGAAKTQYF.

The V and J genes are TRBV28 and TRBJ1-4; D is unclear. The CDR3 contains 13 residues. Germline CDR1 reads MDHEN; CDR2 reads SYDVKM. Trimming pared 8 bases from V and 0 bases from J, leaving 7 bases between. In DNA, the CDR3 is TGTGCCAGCGAACAAACAACTAATGAAAAACTGTTTTTT. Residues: CASEQTTNEKLFF.

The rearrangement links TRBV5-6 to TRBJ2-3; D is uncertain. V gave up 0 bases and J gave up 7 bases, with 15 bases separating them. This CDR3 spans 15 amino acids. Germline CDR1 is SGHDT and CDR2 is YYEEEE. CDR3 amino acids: CASSLGVTLRHTQYF. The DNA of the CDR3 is TGTGCCAGCAGCTTGGGAGTTACGTTACGACATACGCAGTATTTT.

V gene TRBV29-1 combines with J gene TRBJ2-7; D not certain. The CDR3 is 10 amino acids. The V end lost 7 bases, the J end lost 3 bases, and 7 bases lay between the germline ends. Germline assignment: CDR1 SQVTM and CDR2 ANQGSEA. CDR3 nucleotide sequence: TGCAGCGCGACTGACTACGAGCAGTACTTC. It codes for CSATDYEQYF.

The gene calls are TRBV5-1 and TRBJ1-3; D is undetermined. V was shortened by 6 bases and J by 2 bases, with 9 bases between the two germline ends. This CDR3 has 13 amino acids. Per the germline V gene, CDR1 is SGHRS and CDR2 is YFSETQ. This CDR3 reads CASTLEAGNTIYF. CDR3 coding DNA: TGCGCCAGCACCCTAGAGGCTGGAAACACCATATATTTT.

The CDR3 region is CASSLAPHQPQHF. As DNA, the CDR3 is TGTGCCAGCAGCTTGGCCCCGCATCAGCCCCAGCATTTT. This chain joins TRBV5-5 and TRBJ1-5, with D hard to call. Trimming removed 0 bases at V and 5 bases at J, with 6 bases between. CDR1 and CDR2 from the germline V gene are SGHKS and YYEKEE (reference sequence). CDR3 length equals 13 residues.

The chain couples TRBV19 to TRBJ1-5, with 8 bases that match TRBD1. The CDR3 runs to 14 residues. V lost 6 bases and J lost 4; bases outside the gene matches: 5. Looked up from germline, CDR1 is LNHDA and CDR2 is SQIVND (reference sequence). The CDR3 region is CASSQTGANQPQHF. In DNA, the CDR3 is TGTGCCAGTAGCCAGACAGGGGCTAATCAGCCCCAGCATTTT.

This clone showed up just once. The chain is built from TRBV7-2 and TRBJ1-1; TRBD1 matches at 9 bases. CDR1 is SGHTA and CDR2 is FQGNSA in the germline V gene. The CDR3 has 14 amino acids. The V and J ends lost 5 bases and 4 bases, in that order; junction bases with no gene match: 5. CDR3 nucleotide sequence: TGTGCCAGCAGCCAGAAGGGACAGGGCACTGAAGCTTTCTTT. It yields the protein CASSQKGQGTEAFF.

The CDR3, as DNA: TGCGCCAGCAGTCATAGGACTAGCGGCAATCTCTACGAGCAGTACTTC. It is translated as CASSHRTSGNLYEQYF. V is TRBV23-1 and J is TRBJ2-7, with 10 bases that match TRBD2. Being an ORF, TRBV23-1 has a function that is uncertain. Trimming at V came to 3 bases and at J to 3 bases, leaving 8 bases not matched to a gene. CDR3 length: 16 amino acids.

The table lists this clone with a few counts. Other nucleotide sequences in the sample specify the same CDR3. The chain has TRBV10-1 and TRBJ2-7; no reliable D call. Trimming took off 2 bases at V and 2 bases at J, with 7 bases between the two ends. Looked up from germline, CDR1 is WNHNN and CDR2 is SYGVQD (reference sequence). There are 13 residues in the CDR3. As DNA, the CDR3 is TGCGCCAGCAGTGAGCGAGTGACCTACGAGCAGTACTTC. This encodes CASSERVTYEQYF.

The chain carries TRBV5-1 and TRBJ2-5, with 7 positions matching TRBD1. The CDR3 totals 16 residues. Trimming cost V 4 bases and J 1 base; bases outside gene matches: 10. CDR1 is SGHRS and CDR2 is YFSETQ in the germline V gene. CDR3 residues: CASSPPGQNIQETQYF. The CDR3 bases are TGCGCCAGCAGCCCGCCGGGACAGAATATCCAAGAGACCCAGTACTTC.

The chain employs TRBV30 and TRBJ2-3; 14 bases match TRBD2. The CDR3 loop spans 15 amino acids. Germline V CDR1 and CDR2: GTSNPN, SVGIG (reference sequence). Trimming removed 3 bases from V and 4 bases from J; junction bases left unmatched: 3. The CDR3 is CAWRGGLAGADTQYF. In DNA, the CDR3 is TGTGCCTGGAGAGGGGGACTAGCGGGAGCAGATACGCAGTATTTT.

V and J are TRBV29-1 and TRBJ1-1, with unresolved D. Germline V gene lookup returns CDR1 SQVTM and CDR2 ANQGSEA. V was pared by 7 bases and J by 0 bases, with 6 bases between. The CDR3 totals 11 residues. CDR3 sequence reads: CSGALNTEAFF. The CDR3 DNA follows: TGCAGCGGGGCCCTGAACACTGAAGCTTTCTTT.

In DNA form, the CDR3 reads TGTGCCAGCAGTGGTCAAAGAAAATCCAACGAGCAGTACTTC. Translated, it gives CASSGQRKSNEQYF. The V gene is TRBV6-1, the J gene TRBJ2-7, with no clear D. Trimming took off 4 bases at V and 5 bases at J, with 15 bases between the two ends. The germline gives CDR1 MNHNS, CDR2 SASEGT. CDR3 length equals 14 residues.

The CDR3, as DNA: TGTGCCAGCAGCTTGCCAGGACAGGGAGGCGACTATGGCTACACCTTC. Encoded protein: CASSLPGQGGDYGYTF. This chain connects TRBV11-2 to TRBJ1-2; 8 nucleotides match TRBD1. The CDR3 covers 16 residues. With V trimmed by 3 bases and J by 3 bases, 9 bases remained unmatched. Germline V gene lookup returns CDR1 SGHAT and CDR2 FQNNGV.

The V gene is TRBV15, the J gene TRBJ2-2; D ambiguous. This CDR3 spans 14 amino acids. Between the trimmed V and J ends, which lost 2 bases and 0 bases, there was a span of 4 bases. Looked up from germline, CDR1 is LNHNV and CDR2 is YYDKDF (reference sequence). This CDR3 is CATSRPSNTGELFF. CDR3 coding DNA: TGTGCCACCAGCAGACCATCGAACACCGGGGAGCTGTTTTTT.

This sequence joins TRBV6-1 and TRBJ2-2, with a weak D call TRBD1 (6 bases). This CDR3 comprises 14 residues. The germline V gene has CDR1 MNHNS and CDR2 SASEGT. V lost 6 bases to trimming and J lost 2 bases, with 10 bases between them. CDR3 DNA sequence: TGTGCCAGCAGACGACAGGTCAACACCGGGGAGCTGTTTTTT. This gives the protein CASRRQVNTGELFF.

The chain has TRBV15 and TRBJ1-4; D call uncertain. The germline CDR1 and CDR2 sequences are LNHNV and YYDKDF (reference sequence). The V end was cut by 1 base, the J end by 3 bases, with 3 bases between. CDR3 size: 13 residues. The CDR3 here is CATSRGSNEKLFF. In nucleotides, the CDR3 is TGTGCCACCAGCAGAGGGTCTAATGAAAAACTGTTTTTT.

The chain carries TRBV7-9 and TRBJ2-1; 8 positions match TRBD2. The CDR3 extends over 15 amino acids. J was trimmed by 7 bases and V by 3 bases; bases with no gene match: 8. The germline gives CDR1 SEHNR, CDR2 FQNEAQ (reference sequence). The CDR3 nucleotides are TGTGCCAGCAGCTTCGTAGCGGGACTGAAGAATGAGCAGTTCTTC. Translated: CASSFVAGLKNEQFF.

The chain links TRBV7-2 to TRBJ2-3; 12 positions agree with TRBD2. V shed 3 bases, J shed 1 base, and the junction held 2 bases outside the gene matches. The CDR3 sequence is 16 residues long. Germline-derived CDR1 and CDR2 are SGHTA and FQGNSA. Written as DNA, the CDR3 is TGTGCCAGCAGCTTGCGACTAGCGGGAGGCACAGATACGCAGTATTTT. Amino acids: CASSLRLAGGTDTQYF.

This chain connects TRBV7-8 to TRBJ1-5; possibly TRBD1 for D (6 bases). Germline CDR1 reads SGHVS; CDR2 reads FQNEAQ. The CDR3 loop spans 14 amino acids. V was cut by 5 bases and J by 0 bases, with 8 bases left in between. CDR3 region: CASSTGNSNQPQHF. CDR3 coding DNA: TGTGCCAGCAGCACAGGGAATAGCAATCAGCCCCAGCATTTT.

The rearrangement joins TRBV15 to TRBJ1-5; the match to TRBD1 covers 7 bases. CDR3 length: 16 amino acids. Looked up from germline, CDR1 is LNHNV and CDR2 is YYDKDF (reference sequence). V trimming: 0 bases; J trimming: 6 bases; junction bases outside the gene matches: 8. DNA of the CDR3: TGTGCCACCAGCAGAGATCCCCCAGGGGGGGGTCAGCCCCAGCATTTT. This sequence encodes CATSRDPPGGGQPQHF.

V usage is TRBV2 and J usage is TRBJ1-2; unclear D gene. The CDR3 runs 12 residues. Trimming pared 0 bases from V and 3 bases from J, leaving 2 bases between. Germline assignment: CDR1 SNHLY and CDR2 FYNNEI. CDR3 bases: TGTGCCAGCAGTGAAGCCTACTATGGCTACACCTTC. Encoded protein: CASSEAYYGYTF.

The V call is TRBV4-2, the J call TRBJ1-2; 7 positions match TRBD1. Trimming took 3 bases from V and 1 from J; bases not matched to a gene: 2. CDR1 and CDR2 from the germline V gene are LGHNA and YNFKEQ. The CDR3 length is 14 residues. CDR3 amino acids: CASSHGTVNYGYTF. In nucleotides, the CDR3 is TGTGCCAGCAGCCACGGGACAGTTAACTATGGCTACACCTTC.

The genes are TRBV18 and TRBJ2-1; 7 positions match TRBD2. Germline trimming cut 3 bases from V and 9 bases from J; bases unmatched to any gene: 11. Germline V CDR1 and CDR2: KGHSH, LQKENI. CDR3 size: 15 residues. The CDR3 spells CASSPGGRSLGEQFF. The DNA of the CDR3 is TGTGCCAGCTCACCTGGCGGGAGATCCCTTGGTGAGCAGTTCTTC.